These T cell receptor beta chains were read from a single sample in a study of cytotoxic CD8 clonotypes in ibrutinib-treated CLL. Sequencing used immunoSEQ multiplex PCR; TCRdb keeps in-frame clones, though not all of them. Among tens of thousands of clones listed, 90% were seen once. Sequenced here: PBMCs, sampled after 12 months of ibrutinib treatment. These receptors were taken from a human donor with chronic lymphocytic leukemia. CDR3s include the opening cysteine and the closing phenylalanine or tryptophan. The D gene is left open where the match is weak. Only part of the rows carry a size: once, few, many, or a class if the clone is expanded.

TRBJ1-4 TRBV27 . . TGTGCCAGCAAAAGACAGGCAACTAATGAAAAACTGTTTTTT CASKRQATNEKLFF
TRBJ1-1 TRBV4-1 . once TGCGCCAGCAGCCAAGCAGGCCAGAGCAAGGTTACTGAAGCTTTCTTT CASSQAGQSKVTEAFF
TRBJ2-1 TRBV15 . . TGTGCCACCAGCAGAGCAGGCGAGGTTGGTGAGCAGTTCTTC CATSRAGEVGEQFF
TRBJ2-5 TRBV7-2 . . TGTGCCAGCAGCTTAGGAGCCGGGGCGGGAGAGACCCAGTACTTC CASSLGAGAGETQYF
TRBJ1-3 TRBV6-4 . . TGTGCCAGCGTAGAGGGAGAGTATGGTACCTCTGGAAACACCATATATTTT CASVEGEYGTSGNTIYF
TRBJ1-5 TRBV27 . . TGTGCCAGCAAAGGGGCTGCATATAGCAATCAGCCCCAGCATTTT CASKGAAYSNQPQHF
TRBJ2-1 TRBV18 . . TGTGCCAGCTCCTACTCCGGGGGTTATAGCGATGAGCAGTTCTTC CASSYSGGYSDEQFF
TRBJ2-5 TRBV9 . . TGTGCCAGCAGCGTAGACGTAGGGCGGGAGACCCAGTACTTC CASSVDVGRETQYF
TRBJ2-4 TRBV29-1 . . TGCAGCGTTGATATAGGGGCCGGATGGAACATTCAGTACTTC CSVDIGAGWNIQYF
TRBJ2-7 TRBV5-4 . . TGTGCCAGCAGCTTGGGCCCTCGGCGTGTTACGGGGACCTACGAGCAGTACTTC CASSLGPRRVTGTYEQYF
TRBJ1-5 TRBV7-6 TRBD1 . TGTGCCAGCAGCCCAACTACAGGGGCGCATCAGCCCCAGCATTTT CASSPTTGAHQPQHF
TRBJ1-2 TRBV4-3 TRBD1 . TGCGCCAGCAGCCAAGGGACAGGGGGTTTCTATGGCTACACCTTC CASSQGTGGFYGYTF
TRBJ2-1 TRBV13 TRBD2 . TGTGCCAGCAGCCTCGGCGCGGGGGACTACAATGAGCAGTTCTTC CASSLGAGDYNEQFF
TRBJ2-2 TRBV4-1 TRBD2 few TGCGCCAGCAGCCAGAGGCTAGCGGGGGAAACGAACACCGGGGAGCTGTTTTTT CASSQRLAGETNTGELFF
TRBJ2-1 TRBV10-1 . . TGCGCCGGGCCATCGGCTGATAGAAATGAGCAGTTCTTC CAGPSADRNEQFF
TRBJ1-1 TRBV18 . once TGTGCCAGCTCAACCCGGGAGAACACTGAAGCTTTCTTT CASSTRENTEAFF
TRBJ2-2 TRBV6-8 . . TGTGCCAGCAGTATGACAGACACCGGGGAGCTGTTTTTT CASSMTDTGELFF
TRBJ1-2 TRBV7-9 TRBD1 . TGTGCCAGCAGCTCCGCCCCGACAGGGGCCCCTAACTATGGCTACACCTTC CASSSAPTGAPNYGYTF
TRBJ2-6 TRBV5-1 . . TGCGCCAGCAGATTGGAAATCGGGTCTGGGGCCAACGTCCTGACTTTC CASRLEIGSGANVLTF
TRBJ2-2 TRBV9 TRBD2 once TGTGCCAGCAGCGTGACTAGCGGGACCACCGGGGAGCTGTTTTTT CASSVTSGTTGELFF
TRBJ1-2 TRBV6-6 TRBD1 . TGTGCCAGCAGTTACACCGGGACAGGGTGGGGCACCTTC CASSYTGTGWGTF
TRBJ2-7 TRBV5-1 . . TGCGCCAGCAGCTTAGTATACGAGCAGTACTTC CASSLVYEQYF
TRBJ2-5 TRBV11-2 TRBD2 . TGTGCCAGCAGCTTAGCCCAGACTAGCGGGATAGGGACCCAGTACTTC CASSLAQTSGIGTQYF
TRBJ2-7 TRBV4-2 TRBD2 . TGTGCCAGCAGCCAGACAGGACTAGCGACTGTCCAGTACTTC CASSQTGLATVQYF